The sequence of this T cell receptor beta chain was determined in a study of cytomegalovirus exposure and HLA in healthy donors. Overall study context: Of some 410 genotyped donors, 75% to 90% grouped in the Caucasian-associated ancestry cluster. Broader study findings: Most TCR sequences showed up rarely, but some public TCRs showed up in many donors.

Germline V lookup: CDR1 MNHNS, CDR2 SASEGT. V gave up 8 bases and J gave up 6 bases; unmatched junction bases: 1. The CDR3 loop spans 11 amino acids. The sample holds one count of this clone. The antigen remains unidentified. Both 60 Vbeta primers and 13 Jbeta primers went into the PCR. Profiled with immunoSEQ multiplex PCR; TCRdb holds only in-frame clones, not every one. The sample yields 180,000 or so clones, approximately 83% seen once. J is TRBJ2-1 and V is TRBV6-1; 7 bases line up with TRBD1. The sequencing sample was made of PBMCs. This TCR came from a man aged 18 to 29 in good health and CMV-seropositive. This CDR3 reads CASDRVNEQFF. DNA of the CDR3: TGTGCCAGCGACAGGGTCAATGAGCAGTTCTTC.